This T cell receptor beta chain was documented in a study of T cells in Graves' hyperthyroidism and ophthalmopathy. Amplified TCR beta CDR3 regions came from RNA transcripts. HTBI primers drove first-round RT-PCR of the TCR CDR3. TCRdb fed the multiplex PCR reads into MiXCR, producing one record per CDR3 protein. The table includes 550,000 to 600,000 distinct CDR3 sequences, 16% detected once. Study-wide findings and caveats: In blood, most of the thyroid clonotypes expanded above 0.001 were also present.

This clonotype was seen many times. As yet, its antigen is unknown. Graves' hyperthyroidism showing no ophthalmopathy progression within 18 months was considered stable. Exclusion of patients followed from uncontrolled infection, other autoimmune disease, pregnancy or lactation. The CDR3 sequence is 14 residues long. Germline V gives CDR1 SGHKS, CDR2 YYEKEE (reference sequence). V lost 0 bases to trimming and J lost 7 bases; unmatched junction nucleotides: 6. The sample consisted of blood. The chain has TRBV5-5 and TRBJ2-7; 8 positions match TRBD1. The sequence was obtained from a woman under 30 with Graves' hyperthyroidism. This CDR3 is CASSLEWTGLEQYF. The CDR3 DNA sequence: TGTGCCAGCAGCTTGGAGTGGACAGGGTTAGAGCAGTACTTC. Full variable domain (missing parts from reference TRBV5-5 and TRBJ2-7): DAGVTQSPTHLIKTRGQQVTLRCSPISGHKSVSWYQQVLGQGPQFIFQYYEKEERGRGNFPDRFSARQFPNYSSELNVNALLLGDSALYLCASSLEWTGLEQYFGPGTRLTVT.